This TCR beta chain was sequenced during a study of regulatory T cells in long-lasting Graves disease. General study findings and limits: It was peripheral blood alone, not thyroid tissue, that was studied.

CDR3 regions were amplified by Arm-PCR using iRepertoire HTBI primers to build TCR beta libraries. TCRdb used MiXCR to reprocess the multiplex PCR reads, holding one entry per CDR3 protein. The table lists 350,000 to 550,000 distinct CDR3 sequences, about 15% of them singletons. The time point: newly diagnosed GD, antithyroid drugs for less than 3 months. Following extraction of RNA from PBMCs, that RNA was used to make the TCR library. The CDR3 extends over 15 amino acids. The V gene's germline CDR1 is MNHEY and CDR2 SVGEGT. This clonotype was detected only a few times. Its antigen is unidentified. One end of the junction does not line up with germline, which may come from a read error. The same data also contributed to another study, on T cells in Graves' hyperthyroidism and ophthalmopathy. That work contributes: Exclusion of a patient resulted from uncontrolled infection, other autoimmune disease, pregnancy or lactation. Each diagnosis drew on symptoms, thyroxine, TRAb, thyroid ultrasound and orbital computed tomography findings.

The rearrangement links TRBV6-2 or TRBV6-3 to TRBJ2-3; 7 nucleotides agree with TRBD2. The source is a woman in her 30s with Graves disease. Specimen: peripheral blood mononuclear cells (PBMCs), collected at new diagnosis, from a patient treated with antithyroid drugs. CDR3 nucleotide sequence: TGTGCCAGCAGTTTCGTAGCGGGCGGCACGGATACGCAGTATTTT. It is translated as CASSFVAGGTDTQYF.